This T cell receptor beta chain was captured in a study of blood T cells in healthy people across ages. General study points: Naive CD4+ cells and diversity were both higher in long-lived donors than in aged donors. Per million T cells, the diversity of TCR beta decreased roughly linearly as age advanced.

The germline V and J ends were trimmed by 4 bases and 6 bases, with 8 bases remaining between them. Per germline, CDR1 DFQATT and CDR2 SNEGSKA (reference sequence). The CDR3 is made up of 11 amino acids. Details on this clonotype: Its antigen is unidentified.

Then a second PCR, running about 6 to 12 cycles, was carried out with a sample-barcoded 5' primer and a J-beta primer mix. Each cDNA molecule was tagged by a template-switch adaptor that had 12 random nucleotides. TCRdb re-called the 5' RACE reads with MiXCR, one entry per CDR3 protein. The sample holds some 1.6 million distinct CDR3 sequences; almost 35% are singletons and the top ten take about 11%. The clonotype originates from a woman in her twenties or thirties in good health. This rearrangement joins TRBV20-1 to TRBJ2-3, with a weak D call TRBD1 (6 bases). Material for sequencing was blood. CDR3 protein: CSAKRGDTQYF. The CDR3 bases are TGCAGTGCTAAAAGGGGGGATACGCAGTATTTT.